The 2 T cell receptor beta chains presented below share a single source sample, sequenced in a study of T cells in Graves' hyperthyroidism and ophthalmopathy (dated by TCRdb to the late 2010s). The library relied on multiplex PCR. Instrument on record: Illumina HiSeq 2000. The TCR beta CDR3 regions were amplified from RNA transcripts. The first round of RT-PCR for the TCR CDR3 was performed with the HTBI primer set and the Qiagen OneStep RT-PCR kit. TCRdb reanalyzed the raw reads on its own, using fastp at Q25 for trimming and MiXCR for clone calling, and kept in-frame beta chains. Rows are unified per CDR3 protein, each entry keeping the most common DNA and genes. Across this sample there are nearly 600,000 distinct CDR3 sequences, with around 13% seen only once. The top ten clones comprise under 7% of the sample. The sequencing sample was made of blood. The source is a woman under 40 with Graves' hyperthyroidism that later progressed to Graves' ophthalmopathy.

This clonotype has a count of ten or more. The chain recombines TRBV29-1 with TRBJ2-1; maybe TRBD1 (5 bases). CDR1 and CDR2 (germline): SQVTM, ANQGSEA. The V gene lost 6 bases and the J gene lost 0 bases, with 9 bases spanning the gap. This CDR3 is built from 13 residues. CDR3 in amino acids: CSVAGYSYNEQFF. The CDR3 DNA reads as TGCAGCGTCGCAGGGTACTCCTACAATGAGCAGTTCTTC.

This clonotype occurred a few times. CDR3 region: CSARKGGAWGYTF. In DNA form, the CDR3 reads TGCAGTGCTAGAAAGGGGGGGGCTTGGGGCTACACCTTC. The chain combines TRBV20-1 with TRBJ1-2, with TRBD1 as a possible D gene (6 bases). With 2 bases removed from V and 8 bases from J, the gap between germline ends came to 15 bases. This CDR3 spans 13 amino acids. In germline, CDR1 is DFQATT, CDR2 SNEGSKA (reference sequence).